Below are 21 T cell receptor beta chains sequenced from a single sample in a study of cytomegalovirus exposure and HLA in healthy donors. PCR used 60 Vbeta primers and 13 Jbeta primers. Libraries were prepared by immunoSEQ multiplex PCR; TCRdb keeps only in-frame clonotypes and omits some of them. The profile shows more than 90,000 clones, just under 80% of them singletons. Sequenced: PBMCs. These receptors originate from a woman in her thirties or forties in good health and CMV-seronegative.

V usage is TRBV2 and J usage is TRBJ2-1; 10 bases agree with TRBD2. Germline assignment: CDR1 SNHLY and CDR2 FYNNEI. CDR3 length: 16 amino acids. V shed 6 bases, J shed 6 bases, and the junction held 11 bases outside the gene matches. The CDR3 region has the DNA TGTGCCAGCAGAAGCCCCCTAGCGGGAGTCACCAATGAGCAGTTCTTC. This gives the protein CASRSPLAGVTNEQFF.

The rearrangement links TRBV7-3 to TRBJ1-5, with unresolved D. The CDR3 covers 13 residues. The germline gives CDR1 SGHTA, CDR2 FQGTGA. Between the trimmed V and J ends, which lost 2 bases and 1 base, there was a span of 3 bases. The CDR3 DNA reads as TGTGCCAGCAGCTTACAGAGCAATCAGCCCCAGCATTTT. As protein: CASSLQSNQPQHF.

This clone has only one observation. The chain joins TRBV11-2 to TRBJ2-1, with TRBD2 identical over 7 bases. The CDR3 sequence is 15 residues long. After removal of 0 bases from V and 9 bases from J, the junction contained 8 bases not matched to a gene. Germline CDR1 SGHAT, CDR2 FQNNGV. CDR3 protein: CASSLDRTRISEQFF. As DNA, the CDR3 is TGTGCCAGCAGCTTAGATCGGACTAGAATAAGTGAGCAGTTCTTC.

This clone was recorded a few times. The V call is TRBV5-4, the J call TRBJ1-2; tentatively, D is TRBD1 (6 bases). Germline CDR1 SGHNT, CDR2 YYREEE (reference sequence). V lost 4 bases and J lost 4, with 14 bases in between. The CDR3 runs 14 residues. CDR3 in DNA: TGTGCCAGCAGCGAGAGGCAGGGGCTCTATGGCTACACCTTC. This gives the protein CASSERQGLYGYTF.

This chain uses TRBV6-5 with TRBJ2-1; 13 positions match TRBD2. The CDR3 runs to 16 residues. V lost 4 bases, J lost 4 bases, and 4 bases stayed unmatched. Germline lookup yields CDR1 MNHEY and CDR2 SVGAGI. The CDR3 DNA reads as TGTGCCAGCAGTTGGGGGACTAGCGGGGTTTACAATGAGCAGTTCTTC. Translating gives CASSWGTSGVYNEQFF.

This clone was picked up a small number of times. The chain recombines TRBV5-1 with TRBJ1-3; D not certain. V was pared by 5 bases and J by 3 bases, with 12 bases between. The germline V gene encodes CDR1 SGHRS and CDR2 YFSETQ. This CDR3 has 14 amino acids. CDR3 sequence reads: CASSPSSSGNTIYF. The CDR3 nucleotides read TGCGCCAGCAGTCCCTCATCCAGTGGAAACACCATATATTTT.

The chain employs TRBV2 and TRBJ2-3; 7 bases line up with TRBD2. The CDR3 length is 12 residues. The germline gives CDR1 SNHLY, CDR2 FYNNEI. The J segment lost 4 bases and the V segment lost 10 bases, leaving 5 bases of the junction unmatched. The CDR3 protein is CANGREPDTQYF. CDR3 nucleotides: TGTGCCAACGGGCGGGAGCCAGATACGCAGTATTTT.

V gene TRBV6-4 combines with J gene TRBJ2-1, with D maybe TRBD2 (6 bases). The V gene lost 5 bases and the J gene lost 0 bases, with 11 bases spanning the gap. The CDR3 covers 15 residues. Germline assignment: CDR1 MRHNA and CDR2 SNTAGT. CDR3 in DNA: TGTGCCAGCAGTTCCCCGGAGGGCTCCTACAATGAGCAGTTCTTC. Translated, it gives CASSSPEGSYNEQFF.

The V call is TRBV6-5, the J call TRBJ2-1; 9 nucleotides match TRBD1. Trimming cost V 0 bases and J 12 bases; bases outside gene matches: 12. Germline CDR1 is MNHEY and CDR2 is SVGAGI. The CDR3 loop spans 16 amino acids. CDR3: CASSYSNGQGTRGQFF. The CDR3 nucleotides read TGTGCCAGCAGTTACTCGAACGGACAGGGGACTCGTGGGCAGTTCTTC.

The rearrangement links TRBV5-6 to TRBJ1-4, with TRBD1 identical over 10 bases. The germline V gene encodes CDR1 SGHDT and CDR2 YYEEEE. The CDR3 is made up of 15 amino acids. V was clipped by 6 bases and J by 6 bases; unmatched bases: 8. The CDR3 protein is CASTLTGTGDEKLFF. The CDR3, as DNA: TGTGCCAGCACTCTCACCGGGACAGGGGATGAAAAACTGTTTTTT.

The V call is TRBV5-4, the J call TRBJ1-6; TRBD1 aligns across 8 bases. J was trimmed by 4 bases and V by 0 bases; bases with no gene match: 3. This CDR3 has 16 residues. CDR1 is SGHNT, CDR2 YYREEE, per germline (reference sequence). Written as DNA, the CDR3 is TGTGCCAGCAGCTTGGGTACAGGGGGTTATAATTCACCCCTCCACTTT. This translates into CASSLGTGGYNSPLHF.

This chain connects TRBV7-3 to TRBJ2-1; 8 nucleotides line up with TRBD2. This CDR3 comprises 15 residues. CDR1 and CDR2 (germline): SGHTA, FQGTGA. V lost 2 bases to trimming and J lost 8 bases; unmatched junction nucleotides: 8. CDR3 sequence reads: CASSLSAGGRHEQFF. The CDR3 region has the DNA TGTGCCAGCAGCTTATCGGCGGGAGGAAGGCATGAGCAGTTCTTC.

V usage is TRBV6-1 and J usage is TRBJ2-3, with 12 bases lining up with TRBD2. Looked up from germline, CDR1 is MNHNS and CDR2 is SASEGT. This CDR3 spans 15 amino acids. V gave up 7 bases and J gave up 6 bases; unmatched junction bases: 8. CDR3 bases: TGTGCCAGCAAACTAGCGGGAGGCCGAGAGGATACGCAGTATTTT. Protein: CASKLAGGREDTQYF.

The genes are TRBV28 and TRBJ2-7, with a tentative D call TRBD1 (5 bases). Trimming cost V 5 bases and J 3 bases, with 17 bases left between them. Germline V gives CDR1 MDHEN, CDR2 SYDVKM. The CDR3 has 15 residues. This CDR3 reads CASSQGPPSVYEQYF. Here the CDR3 DNA reads TGTGCCAGCAGTCAGGGCCCTCCCAGCGTCTACGAGCAGTACTTC.

This chain joins TRBV28 and TRBJ2-1, with 7 bases lining up with TRBD1. V dropped 5 bases and J dropped 1; count of bases not matched to a gene: 5. CDR3 length equals 15 residues. The germline V gene encodes CDR1 MDHEN and CDR2 SYDVKM. CDR3 loop: CASSQGGTSYNEQFF. The CDR3 DNA sequence: TGTGCCAGCAGTCAAGGGGGCACGTCCTACAATGAGCAGTTCTTC.

CDR3 coding DNA: TGTGCCAGCAGTTCCGGACTCCTTTATAGCACAGATACGCAGTATTTT. Residues: CASSSGLLYSTDTQYF. This chain uses TRBV27 with TRBJ2-3, with D possibly matching TRBD2 (5 bases). Trimming left V 4 bases short and J 0 bases short, with 14 bases between. CDR3 length: 16 residues. Germline V gives CDR1 MNHEY, CDR2 SMNVEV (reference sequence).

V usage is TRBV5-4 and J usage is TRBJ2-7; 12 nucleotides agree with TRBD2. This CDR3 contains 15 residues. The ends lost 3 bases at V and 7 bases at J; junction bases unmatched: 8. Germline CDR1 reads SGHNT; CDR2 reads YYREEE (reference sequence). The CDR3 DNA is TGTGCCAGCAGCTCCCGACTAGCGGGAGCGAGTGAGCAGTACTTC. Its protein is CASSSRLAGASEQYF. The whole variable domain, filled in from reference TRBV5-4 and TRBJ2-7, reads ETGVTQSPTHLIKTRGQQVTLRCSSQSGHNTVSWYQQALGQGPQFIFQYYREEENGRGNFPPRFSGLQFPNYSSELNVNALELDDSALYLCASSSRLAGASEQYFGPGTRLTVT.

The chain is built from TRBV27 and TRBJ2-3; TRBD2 aligns across 12 bases. V lost 6 bases to trimming and J lost 6 bases; unmatched junction nucleotides: 7. This CDR3 contains 15 residues. Germline-derived CDR1 and CDR2 are MNHEY and SMNVEV (reference sequence). In DNA form, the CDR3 reads TGTGCCAGCAGCCAGAGACTAGCGGGAGTGGATACGCAGTATTTT. Its protein is CASSQRLAGVDTQYF.

The chain links TRBV6-1 to TRBJ2-3; 9 bases fit TRBD2. V lost 2 bases to trimming and J lost 4 bases; unmatched junction nucleotides: 16. The CDR3 runs 19 residues. Germline loops: CDR1 MNHNS, CDR2 SASEGT. The CDR3 protein is CASSESGRGQAGGPDTQYF. For the CDR3, the DNA is TGTGCCAGCAGTGAAAGCGGGCGGGGACAAGCGGGGGGCCCAGATACGCAGTATTTT.

J is TRBJ1-3 and V is TRBV19, with 8 bases fitting TRBD1. Germline V gives CDR1 LNHDA, CDR2 SQIVND (reference sequence). The CDR3 is 15 residues long. V lost 7 bases and J lost 4; bases outside the gene matches: 9. CDR3 in amino acids: CASTSPRTGGNTIYF. In DNA form, the CDR3 reads TGTGCCAGTACCTCCCCCCGGACAGGGGGAAACACCATATATTTT.

The CDR3 DNA sequence: TGTGCCAGCAGCTTAGCGGGGAGCGGGATCCCCTACGAGCAGTACTTC. Translation: CASSLAGSGIPYEQYF. The chain couples TRBV7-2 to TRBJ2-7; 7 nucleotides agree with TRBD2. The CDR3 extends over 16 amino acids. J was trimmed by 2 bases and V by 0 bases; bases with no gene match: 7. Germline V gene data show CDR1 as SGHTA and CDR2 as FQGNSA.